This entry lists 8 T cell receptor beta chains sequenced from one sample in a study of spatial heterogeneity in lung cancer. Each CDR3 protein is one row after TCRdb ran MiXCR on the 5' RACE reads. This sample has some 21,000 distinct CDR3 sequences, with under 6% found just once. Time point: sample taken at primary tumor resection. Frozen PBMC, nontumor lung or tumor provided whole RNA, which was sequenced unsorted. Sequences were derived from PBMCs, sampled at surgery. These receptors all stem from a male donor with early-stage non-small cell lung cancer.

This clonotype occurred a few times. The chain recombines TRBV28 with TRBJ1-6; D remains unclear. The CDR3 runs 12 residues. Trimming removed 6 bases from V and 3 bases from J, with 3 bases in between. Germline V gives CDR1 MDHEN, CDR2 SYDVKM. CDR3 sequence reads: CASSLYNSPLHF. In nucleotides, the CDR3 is TGTGCCAGCAGCCTCTATAATTCACCCCTCCACTTT.

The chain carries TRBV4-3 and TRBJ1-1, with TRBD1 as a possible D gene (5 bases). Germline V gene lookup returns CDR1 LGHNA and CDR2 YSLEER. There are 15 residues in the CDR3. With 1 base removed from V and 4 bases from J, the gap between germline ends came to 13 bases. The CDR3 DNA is TGCGCCAGCAGCCAAGCAGGAAGGGGCGGCACTGAAGCTTTCTTT. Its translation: CASSQAGRGGTEAFF.

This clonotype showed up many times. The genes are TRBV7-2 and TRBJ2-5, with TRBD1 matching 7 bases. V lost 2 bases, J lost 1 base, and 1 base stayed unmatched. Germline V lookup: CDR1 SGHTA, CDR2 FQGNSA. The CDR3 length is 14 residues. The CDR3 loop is CASSLNRGQETQYF. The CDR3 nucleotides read TGTGCCAGCAGCTTAAACAGGGGCCAAGAGACCCAGTACTTC.

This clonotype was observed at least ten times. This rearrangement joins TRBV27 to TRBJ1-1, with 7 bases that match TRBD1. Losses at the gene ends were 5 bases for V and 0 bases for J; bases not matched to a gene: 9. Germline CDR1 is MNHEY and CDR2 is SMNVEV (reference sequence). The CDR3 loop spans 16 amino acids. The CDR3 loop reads CASSLTPTGLNTEAFF. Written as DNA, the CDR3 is TGTGCCAGCAGTCTTACCCCGACAGGGTTGAACACTGAAGCTTTCTTT.

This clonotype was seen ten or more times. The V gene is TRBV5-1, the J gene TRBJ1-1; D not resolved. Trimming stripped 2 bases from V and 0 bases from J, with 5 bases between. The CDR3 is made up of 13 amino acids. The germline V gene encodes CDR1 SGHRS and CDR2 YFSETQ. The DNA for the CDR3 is TGCGCCAGCAGCTTTTGGATGAACACTGAAGCTTTCTTT. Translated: CASSFWMNTEAFF.

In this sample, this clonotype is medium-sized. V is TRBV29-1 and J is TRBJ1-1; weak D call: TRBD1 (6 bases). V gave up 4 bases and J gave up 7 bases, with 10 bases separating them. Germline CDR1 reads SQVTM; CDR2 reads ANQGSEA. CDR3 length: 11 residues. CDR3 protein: CSVGGQLEAFF. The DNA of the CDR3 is TGCAGCGTTGGGGGGCAGCTTGAAGCTTTCTTT.

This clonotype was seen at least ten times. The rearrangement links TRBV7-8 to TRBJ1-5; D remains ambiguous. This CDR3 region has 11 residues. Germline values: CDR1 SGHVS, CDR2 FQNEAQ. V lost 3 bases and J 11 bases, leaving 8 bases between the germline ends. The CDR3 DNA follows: TGTGCCAGCAGCTTGGGAGGAGCCCAGCATTTT. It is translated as CASSLGGAQHF.

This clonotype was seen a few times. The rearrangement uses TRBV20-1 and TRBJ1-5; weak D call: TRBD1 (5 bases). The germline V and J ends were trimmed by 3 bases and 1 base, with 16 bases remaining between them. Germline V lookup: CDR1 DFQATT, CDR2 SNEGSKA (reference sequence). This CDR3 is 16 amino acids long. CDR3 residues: CSASLARGLSNQPQHF. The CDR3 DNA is TGCAGTGCTAGTTTAGCTAGGGGTTTAAGCAATCAGCCCCAGCATTTT.